What follows are 18 T cell receptor beta chains derived from one specimen sequenced in a study of shared clonotypes between healthy human individuals. Sequencing used immunoSEQ multiplex PCR; TCRdb keeps in-frame clones, though not all of them. The data show about 360,000 clones, around 79% seen once. Sequencing used memory CD4+ T cells sorted from blood. Subset given: CD45RA-negative fraction. Receptors originate from a man under 40 in good health.

Concerning this clone: This may be a read error, as it is one base from a much larger clone. The sample holds other DNA sequences that translate to the same CDR3. The V and J genes are TRBV4-1 and TRBJ2-2; the D call may be TRBD1 or TRBD2 (5 bases each). The CDR3 spans 13 residues. Looked up from germline, CDR1 is MGHRA and CDR2 is YSYEKL. V was trimmed by 1 base and J by 5 bases, leaving 5 bases between them. The CDR3 DNA sequence: TGCGCCAGCAGCCAAGGGGGGACCGGGGAGCTGTTTTTT. Translating it yields CASSQGGTGELFF.

J is TRBJ2-5 and V is TRBV5-6, with 9 nucleotides matching TRBD1. V shed 2 bases, J shed 3 bases, and the junction held 2 bases outside the gene matches. The CDR3 runs 14 residues. CDR1 SGHDT and CDR2 YYEEEE come from the germline V gene. CDR3 amino acids: CASSLRTGEETQYF. The CDR3 bases are TGTGCCAGCAGCTTAAGGACAGGGGAAGAGACCCAGTACTTC.

The V and J genes are TRBV27 and TRBJ1-1, with D possibly matching TRBD1 (6 bases). The CDR3 consists of 14 residues. V was cut by 3 bases and J by 0 bases, with 8 bases left in between. The germline V gene has CDR1 MNHEY and CDR2 SMNVEV (reference sequence). CDR3 loop: CASSFNRVNTEAFF. The CDR3 DNA sequence: TGTGCCAGCAGTTTTAACAGGGTGAACACTGAAGCTTTCTTT.

Ten or more counts support this clone. This chain uses TRBV27 with TRBJ2-5; 9 bases agree with TRBD1. CDR3 length equals 13 residues. Germline lookup yields CDR1 MNHEY and CDR2 SMNVEV (reference sequence). V lost 9 bases and J lost 4; bases outside the gene matches: 6. DNA for the CDR3: TGTGCCAGTCACAGGGGGCGCGGAGAGACCCAGTACTTC. Its protein is CASHRGRGETQYF.

The chain links TRBV27 to TRBJ2-4, with TRBD2 as a possible D gene (6 bases). The CDR3 is made up of 13 amino acids. Trimming stripped 10 bases from V and 0 bases from J, with 10 bases between. The germline gives CDR1 MNHEY, CDR2 SMNVEV (reference sequence). Here the CDR3 DNA reads TGTGCCAACCTGGGGGGAGCCAAAAACATTCAGTACTTC. It is translated as CANLGGAKNIQYF.

This clone was counted a few times. This chain joins TRBV5-1 and TRBJ2-7; TRBD2 agrees at 7 bases. The CDR3 has 16 amino acids. V shed 4 bases and J 1 base; nucleotides not matched to a gene: 11. Germline V gene lookup returns CDR1 SGHRS and CDR2 YFSETQ. This CDR3 is CASSPGLAAGSYEQYF. The CDR3 DNA follows: TGCGCCAGCAGCCCGGGTCTAGCGGCGGGATCCTACGAGCAGTACTTC.

The DNA of the CDR3 is TGTGCCAGCTCACCACGAGATTCCTACGAGCAGTACTTC. Its protein is CASSPRDSYEQYF. V is TRBV18 and J is TRBJ2-7, with D unresolved. V dropped 1 base and J dropped 1 base, with 5 bases sitting between them. Germline V CDR1 and CDR2: KGHSH, LQKENI. This CDR3 is built from 13 residues.

V usage is TRBV15 and J usage is TRBJ2-7; D perhaps matches TRBD1 (6 bases). The CDR3 totals 13 residues. Trimming removed 3 bases at V and 3 bases at J, with 9 bases between. The germline gives CDR1 LNHNV, CDR2 YYDKDF (reference sequence). The DNA for the CDR3 is TGTGCCACCAGCAGGGACAGATACTACGAGCAGTACTTC. The encoded protein is CATSRDRYYEQYF.

This clone has only a few counts. The CDR3 nucleotides read TGCAGCGTGCGACAGGGATCGGCTCAGACCGGGGAGCTGTTTTTT. It is translated as CSVRQGSAQTGELFF. The chain employs TRBV29-1 and TRBJ2-2, with 7 nucleotides matching TRBD1. V shed 6 bases and J 5 bases; nucleotides not matched to a gene: 12. The CDR3 sequence is 15 residues long. The germline V gene encodes CDR1 SQVTM and CDR2 ANQGSEA.

The V gene is TRBV18, the J gene TRBJ2-1; 7 nucleotides match TRBD2. The CDR3 consists of 16 residues. Germline loops: CDR1 KGHSH, CDR2 LQKENI. V trimming: 0 bases; J trimming: 0 bases; junction bases outside the gene matches: 2. CDR3 sequence reads: CASSPPAGVSYNEQFF. The CDR3 DNA reads TGTGCCAGCTCACCACCTGCGGGAGTCTCCTACAATGAGCAGTTCTTC.

Only one count was recorded for this clone. The chain has TRBV10-1 and TRBJ2-7; D could derive from TRBD1 or TRBD2 (5 bases each). Trimming shortened V by 4 bases and J by 4 bases, and 14 bases separated the two germline ends. CDR3 size: 14 residues. Per the germline V gene, CDR1 is WNHNN and CDR2 is SYGVQD (reference sequence). CDR3 loop: CASSGRDPSYEQYF. The CDR3 nucleotides are TGCGCCAGCAGTGGCCGGGACCCCAGTTACGAGCAGTACTTC.

DNA of the CDR3: TGTGCCAGTAGCGGAGGGTACAGAGGACAAGAGACCCAGTACTTC. Amino acids: CASSGGYRGQETQYF. J is TRBJ2-5 and V is TRBV19; perhaps TRBD2 as D (6 bases). The CDR3 is made up of 15 amino acids. Germline V gene lookup returns CDR1 LNHDA and CDR2 SQIVND (reference sequence). Trimming removed 6 bases from V and 2 bases from J, with 16 bases in between.

This clone was recorded a few times. V usage is TRBV29-1 and J usage is TRBJ2-7, with D perhaps TRBD1 or TRBD2 (5 bases each). The V end lost 1 base, the J end lost 3 bases, and 19 bases lay between the germline ends. Germline V CDR1 and CDR2: SQVTM, ANQGSEA. The length of the CDR3 is 16 residues. As DNA, the CDR3 is TGCAGCGTTGAAGGGTATACCGGGACCGGCAGCTACGAGCAGTACTTC. It encodes CSVEGYTGTGSYEQYF.

The sample holds many counts of this clone. The chain couples TRBV9 to TRBJ2-2, with TRBD2 matching over 10 bases. The CDR3 is 17 residues long. Trimming cost V 4 bases and J 5 bases; bases outside gene matches: 11. Germline CDR1 and CDR2: SGDLS and YYNGEE. CDR3 bases: TGTGCCAGCAGCCCCCGGGGGGTAGCGGGAGGTACCGGGGAGCTGTTTTTT. It codes for CASSPRGVAGGTGELFF. The full variable domain, its missing parts supplied by reference TRBV9 and TRBJ2-2, is DSGVTQTPKHLITATGQRVTLRCSPRSGDLSVYWYQQSLDQGLQFLIQYYNGEERAKGNILERFSAQQFPDLHSELNLSSLELGDSALYFCASSPRGVAGGTGELFFGEGSRLTVL.

The chain combines TRBV2 with TRBJ2-3; 7 nucleotides match TRBD2. The CDR3 is made up of 15 amino acids. The germline CDR1 and CDR2 sequences are SNHLY and FYNNEI. Germline trimming cut 6 bases from V and 0 bases from J; bases unmatched to any gene: 6. CDR3 loop: CASRKLAASTDTQYF. The CDR3 bases are TGTGCCAGCAGAAAGCTAGCGGCTAGCACAGATACGCAGTATTTT. The full variable domain, rest sourced from reference TRBV2 and TRBJ2-3, is EPEVTQTPSHQVTQMGQEVILRCVPISNHLYFYWYRQILGQKVEFLVSFYNNEISEKSEIFDDQFSVERPDGSNFTLKIRSTKLEDSAMYFCASRKLAASTDTQYFGPGTRLTVL.

A few counts support this clone. This sequence joins TRBV25-1 and TRBJ2-5; 9 nucleotides match TRBD1. Germline CDR1 and CDR2: MGHDK and SYGVNS. The CDR3 contains 18 residues. V gave up 1 base and J gave up 6 bases; unmatched junction bases: 15. DNA for the CDR3: TGTGCCAGCAGTGAATTCCAACAACAGGGGGCCGCGGGAAAGACCCAGTACTTC. It specifies CASSEFQQQGAAGKTQYF.

This sequence joins TRBV6-1 and TRBJ1-1, with 7 bases matching TRBD1. CDR3 size: 15 residues. Germline CDR1 is MNHNS and CDR2 is SASEGT. V dropped 3 bases and J dropped 5; count of bases not matched to a gene: 9. The CDR3: CASSDRQGWSTEAFF. CDR3 bases: TGTGCCAGCAGTGACCGACAGGGTTGGAGTACTGAAGCTTTCTTT.

The rearrangement links TRBV6-5 to TRBJ2-7, with 7 bases that match TRBD1. Germline V gene sequence: CDR1 MNHEY, CDR2 SVGAGI. This CDR3 spans 15 amino acids. V gave up 2 bases and J gave up 2 bases; unmatched junction bases: 6. CDR3 sequence reads: CASSYDRVLPYEQYF. The DNA for the CDR3 is TGTGCCAGCAGTTACGACAGGGTGCTCCCCTACGAGCAGTACTTC.